This TCR beta chain is drawn from a study of T-cell reconstitution after alpha-beta-depleted transplantation in children (dated by TCRdb to the mid-2010s). Looking at the study overall: T-cell immune reconstitution after TCRalphabeta/CD19-depleted allogeneic hematopoietic cell transplantation in children was quantitatively tracked in the study by means of TCR repertoire profiling. The investigation overall reported the following: The apparently early alphabetaT-cell count recovery about two months after transplant was reportedly dependent on only several hundred rapidly expanded clones derived from non-depleted graft cells. Over subsequent months, a decline in hyperexpanded clone frequencies was noted, and after one year, T-cell counts and TCRbeta diversity were mostly ascribed to newly produced T cells. The high TCRbeta diversity at day 60 in some patients was ascribed to recipient T cells and intrathymic progenitors that had survived conditioning.

Library construction relied on PCR. TCRdb records Illumina HiSeq 2500 as the sequencer. TCR libraries were prepared with molecular barcoding, using unique molecular identifiers to normalize TCRbeta repertoire quantification. The public reads were run again by TCRdb, first through fastp at Q25 and then through MiXCR, and only productive beta chains were kept. Rows matching on CDR3 protein sequence are summarized as one entry with the most common DNA and genes. Present in this sample are about 580,000 distinct CDR3 sequences, roughly 23% of which were seen just once. Clones ranked in the top ten supply around 14% of the sample. On this clonotype: Its recognized antigen is unknown. No qualities accompany the bases; no much larger clone lies one base away.

Reading the label with the study, this specimen's treatment or condition is: allogeneic hematopoietic cell transplantation with graft depleted of TCRalphabeta T cells and CD19 B cells. The children who served as transplant recipients had been given grafts of TCRalphabeta/CD19-depleted allogeneic hematopoietic cells. This TCR derives from a boy under two years old who had a stem cell transplant for acute myeloid leukemia, so the T cells may come from the graft donor. The input for sequencing was PBMCs, mostly from graft donor cells, taken 360 days after TCRalphabeta/CD19-depleted stem cell transplant.

The DNA sequence is as follows: TGCGCCAGCAGCTTGGGGGGAGCCAATGAGCAGTTCTTC. Its translation reads: CASSLGGANEQFF. The sequence links TRBV5-1 to TRBJ2-1; the D region possibly corresponds to TRBD2 (5 bases align). Trimming at the junction amounts to 0 bases on V and 6 bases on J, and the germline ends lie 7 bases apart. The CDR3, cysteine through phenylalanine, is 13 amino acids long. The retained sequence is limited to the CDR3, 39 bases, with the frame set at the first base. Based on the germline V gene, the CDR1 and CDR2 sequences are SGHRS and YFSETQ.